The source of this TCR beta chain is a study of PD-1 blockade in classical Hodgkin lymphoma. Whole-study findings and limits: Reports described newly diagnosed patients as having lower baseline TCR diversity than healthy donors.

Assay: immunoSEQ multiplex PCR; the TCRdb copy retains only in-frame clones and omits some. Seen here are about 90,000 clones, approximately 92% observed once, and the top ten hold roughly a tenth. V lost 4 bases to trimming and J lost 7 bases; unmatched junction nucleotides: 9. This CDR3 contains 15 residues. Germline V lookup: CDR1 LNHDA, CDR2 SQIVND (reference sequence). Exposure to brentuximab vedotin varied, and each patient had relapsed following autologous stem cell transplantation. Remarks on this clone: The target antigen is unknown.

The chain employs TRBV19 and TRBJ2-1; 8 nucleotides match TRBD2. This TCR was sampled from a human donor with classical Hodgkin lymphoma. Sequenced here: peripheral blood mononuclear cells (PBMCs), sampled before the second cycle of nivolumab. The CDR3 bases are TGTGCCAGTAGTACAACCGGGACTAGTCATAATGAGCAGTTCTTC. Protein sequence: CASSTTGTSHNEQFF.